The T cell receptor beta chain described here comes from a study of identical twins. Details on this clonotype: Its target is unknown.

The study's findings and limits: Carriage of fewer insertions was seen in abundant cord blood beta clonotypes, whereas memory repertoires showed none. Analyses of zero insertions could be partly confounded by invariant MAIT and iNKT cells.

Each CDR3 protein is one row after TCRdb ran MiXCR on the 5' RACE reads. The sample shows some 460,000 distinct CDR3 sequences, more than 13% of them seen only once. Another study also made use of these data, one on yellow fever vaccine responses in identical twins.

Material: CD4+ T cells sorted from blood. The source of this sequence is a young woman in good health.

The CDR3 nucleotides read TGTGCCAGCAGCTTAGTGTCCGGGACAGTCCCCTACGAGCAGTACTTC. Translating it yields CASSLVSGTVPYEQYF. The rearrangement joins TRBV7-6 to TRBJ2-7; TRBD1 aligns across 7 bases. Germline V CDR1 and CDR2: SGHVS, FNYEAQ. J was trimmed by 2 bases and V by 1 base; bases with no gene match: 8. CDR3 size: 16 residues.